A selection of T cell receptor beta chains follows, all from one sample in a study of human T cells and chemical hapten exposure. Each CDR3 protein is one row after TCRdb ran MiXCR on the RACE reads. The sample has about 120,000 distinct CDR3 sequences, roughly 13% seen once. The sequencing used whole blood, collected in connection with sensitization to the hapten diphenylcyclopropenone (DPC). Receptors were obtained from a man younger than 30 with alopecia areata. Some clones in this sample may be carry-over from other donors' samples. CDR3s include the opening cysteine and the closing phenylalanine or tryptophan. The D gene is left open where the match is weak. Size is omitted from some rows. Given values are once, few, many or a class for expanded clones.

TRBJ2-5 - TRBV15 few TGTGCCACCAGCAGAACCCAGGGGACCCTACAAGAGACCCAGTACTTC CATSRTQGTLQETQYF
TRBJ1-1 - TRBV4-1 - TGCGCCAGCAGCCAAACAACGGTTAACATGAACACTGAAGCTTTCTTT CASSQTTVNMNTEAFF
TRBJ2-3 - TRBV7-3 few TGTGCCAGCAGCTTAACGGTGGGAGATACGCAGTATTTT CASSLTVGDTQYF
TRBJ1-5 TRBD1 TRBV29-1 few TGCAGCGTTGGCGACCGGACAGGGGAGCAGCCCCAGCATTTT CSVGDRTGEQPQHF
TRBJ2-3 TRBD2 TRBV10-3 few TGTGCCATCAGGAACGTCAATCTAGCGGGGGCAGATACGCAGTATTTT CAIRNVNLAGADTQYF
TRBJ1-1 - TRBV10-2 few TGCGCCAGCAGCAATCCGGGGTCGGTAAACACTGAAGCTTTCTTT CASSNPGSVNTEAFF
TRBJ1-6 TRBD1 TRBV19 - TGTGCCAGTAGTACGCAGGGGGAAAGTTCACCCCTCCACTTT CASSTQGESSPLHF
TRBJ2-3 - TRBV7-9 few TGTGCCAGCAGCTTTCGCCAGCGCGAGTCAGATACGCAGTATTTT CASSFRQRESDTQYF
TRBJ2-2 - TRBV12-2 - TGTGCAAGTCGCTTACCCGAGACTAGTATCCCCGGGGAGCTGTTTTTT CASRLPETSIPGELFF
TRBJ1-6 - TRBV7-2 - TGTGCCAGCCGGCGCGGACCCAATTCACCCCTCCACTTT CASRRGPNSPLHF
TRBJ1-3 - TRBV7-2 - TGTGCCAGCAGCTTATTCTCCGCGGGGGCAGGCGGAAACACCATATATTTT CASSLFSAGAGGNTIYF
TRBJ2-1 - TRBV7-3 once TGTGCCAGCAGCTTAAGTCCAACCTACAATGAGCAGTTCTTC CASSLSPTYNEQFF
TRBJ1-1 - TRBV20-1 - TGCAGTGCCCCGGACGTAGTATTGAACACTGAAGCTTTCTTT CSAPDVVLNTEAFF
TRBJ2-7 - TRBV7-2 - TGTGCCAGCAGGCGCGTTGTCATGGCCGAGCAGTACTTC CASRRVVMAEQYF
TRBJ1-1 TRBD1 TRBV20-1 many TGCAGTGCTAGCCGGGACAGGGGAAACACTGAAGCTTTCTTT CSASRDRGNTEAFF
TRBJ2-1 - TRBV24-1 - TGTGCCACCAGTGATTCGGCCTCCTACAATGAGCAGTTCTTC CATSDSASYNEQFF
TRBJ1-2 - TRBV5-6 - TGTGCCAGCAGCTTGGGGCCCGGGTCTAACTATGGCTACACCTTC CASSLGPGSNYGYTF
TRBJ2-3 - TRBV11-2 - TGTGCCAGCAGGGATCCCCGGACCCGAGTGGGGGATACGCAGTATTTT CASRDPRTRVGDTQYF
TRBJ1-6 TRBD1 TRBV7-6 - TGTGCCTCCAGGAGGGGGACAGAAAATTCACCCCTCCACTTT CASRRGTENSPLHF
TRBJ1-2 - TRBV12-3/TRBV12-4 - TGTGCCAGCAGTCCACAGGAGAACTATGGCTACACCTTC CASSPQENYGYTF
TRBJ2-1 - TRBV11-2 few TGTGCCAGCAGCTGGACAGCCTACAATGAGCAGTTCTTC CASSWTAYNEQFF
TRBJ1-1 - TRBV7-2 - TGTGCCAGCAGCCGGAGGACAGAGAACACTGAAGCTTTCTTT CASSRRTENTEAFF
TRBJ2-5 TRBD1 TRBV10-3 few TGTGCCATCAGGGAGGACAGGGTTCAGGAGACCCAGTACTTC CAIREDRVQETQYF
TRBJ1-2 - TRBV12-3/TRBV12-4 few TGTGCCAGCAGTTCCCTGCGACGGCCGGCTTATGGCTACACCTTC CASSSLRRPAYGYTF
TRBJ2-3 - TRBV7-8 - TGTGCCAGCCAGACAGGTCTCACAGATACGCAGTATTTT CASQTGLTDTQYF
TRBJ1-5 - TRBV7-3 few TGTGCCAGCAGCCAGGACGGGGTCCTTAATCAGCCCCAGCATTTT CASSQDGVLNQPQHF
TRBJ2-1 - TRBV9 few TGTGCCAGCAGCGTAGCGGGGGAGTCCTACAATGAGCAGTTCTTC CASSVAGESYNEQFF
TRBJ2-1 - TRBV12-3/TRBV12-4 many TGTGCCAGCAGTTTATGGTCGTGGAGGGATTCGAATGAGCAGTTCTTC CASSLWSWRDSNEQFF
TRBJ2-6 TRBD1 TRBV2 - TGTGCCAGCAGTGAAGGGACAGGGATCTCTGGGGCCAACGTCCTGACTTTC CASSEGTGISGANVLTF
TRBJ2-1 - TRBV6-2/TRBV6-3 - TGTGCCAGCAGTTACTCAGGGGGTAGAGGCAATGAGCAGTTCTTC CASSYSGGRGNEQFF
TRBJ1-1 - TRBV7-2 few TGTGCCAGCAGCTTAGTGTCAGCATCAATGAACACTGAAGCTTTCTTT CASSLVSASMNTEAFF
TRBJ2-3 TRBD2 TRBV4-3 - TGCGCCAGCAGCCAAGATATCAGACTAGCGGGGGAGACAGATACGCAGTATTTT CASSQDIRLAGETDTQYF
TRBJ2-2 - TRBV27 few TGTGCCAGCAGTTTTGGAATGAACACCGGGGAGCTGTTTTTT CASSFGMNTGELFF
TRBJ2-1 TRBD1 TRBV5-1 - TGCGCCAGCAGCTTTTTTACGGACAGGGACAATGAGCAGTTCTTC CASSFFTDRDNEQFF
TRBJ1-6 TRBD1 TRBV7-9 few TGTGCCAGCAGCTTAGCGGCAGGGGGGAAATCACCCCTCCACTTT CASSLAAGGKSPLHF
TRBJ1-1 - TRBV5-1 - TGCGCCAGCAGCCCCCATGCGGGAGCTTTGAACACTGAAGCTTTCTTT CASSPHAGALNTEAFF
TRBJ2-2 - TRBV2 few TGTGCCAGCAGGGACAGAATAAACACCGGGGAGCTGTTTTTT CASRDRINTGELFF
TRBJ1-5 - TRBV7-6 few TGTGCCAGCAGCACAGGGTTAGGGCAGCCCCAGCATTTT CASSTGLGQPQHF
TRBJ2-1 TRBD2 TRBV4-3 once TGCGCCAGCAGCCAAGAGGGGACTAGCGGAGACTACAATGAGCAGTTCTTC CASSQEGTSGDYNEQFF
TRBJ1-5 TRBD1 TRBV29-1 many TGCAGCGTTGGGACAGGGGCCCATCAGCCCCAGCATTTT CSVGTGAHQPQHF
TRBJ2-7 TRBD1 TRBV6-2/TRBV6-3 - TGTGCCAGCAGACCGACAGGGGTCTACGAGCAGTACTTC CASRPTGVYEQYF
TRBJ2-5 - TRBV6-6 many TGTGCCAGCACCAGACTACCGCCGGAGACCCAGTACTTC CASTRLPPETQYF
TRBJ1-1 - TRBV6-1 - TGTGCCAGCAGGGACGGACCTGGCGGTTTCTTT CASRDGPGGFF
TRBJ2-7 - TRBV28 - TGTGCCAGCACCCCTGCCCCTGATTGGGTATACTACGAGCAGTACTTC CASTPAPDWVYYEQYF
TRBJ1-1 TRBD1 TRBV10-3 few TGTGCCATCCAGGGACAGGGTCTACGGGGCACTGAAGCTTTCTTT CAIQGQGLRGTEAFF
TRBJ1-4 TRBD1 TRBV19 many TGTGCCAGTAAACGGGACAGCCTTGCAACTAATGAAAAACTGTTTTTT CASKRDSLATNEKLFF
TRBJ2-5 - TRBV5-1 - TGCGCCAGCAGCTCGAATAACCCGGACCAAGAGACCCAGTACTTC CASSSNNPDQETQYF
TRBJ1-1 TRBD1 TRBV15 few TGTGCCACCAGCAGATCAAAAAGACAGGGTACGGCTGAAGCTTTCTTT CATSRSKRQGTAEAFF
TRBJ1-2 TRBD1 TRBV18 few TGTGCCAGCTCAGCCCCAGGGGGTGAGGGCTACACCTTC CASSAPGGEGYTF
TRBJ1-5 TRBD1 TRBV18 few TGTGCCAGCTCACCCGGATTTCAGGGGGGCGCTCAGCCCCAGCATTTT CASSPGFQGGAQPQHF
TRBJ2-5 - TRBV19 few TGTGCCAGCCAGACAACGGGAGAGACCCAGTACTTC CASQTTGETQYF
TRBJ2-1 - TRBV5-4 few TGTGCCAGCAGCTTGGTCGGACGGAGCTCCTACAATGAGCAGTTCTTC CASSLVGRSSYNEQFF
TRBJ2-3 TRBD2 TRBV7-2 - TGTGCCAGCAGCTTTCCTGGGAGCACTAGCGGGGGCCACACAGATACGCAGTATTTT CASSFPGSTSGGHTDTQYF
TRBJ2-7 - TRBV9 - TGTGCCAGCAGCGCCCCCGGGCCCATTCGATTC CASSAPGPIRF
TRBJ1-2 TRBD1 TRBV5-6 - TGTGCCAGCAGCTTGGAACAGGGGGCGCTTCCCGTTTACTATGGCTACACCTTC CASSLEQGALPVYYGYTF
TRBJ2-7 - TRBV29-1 - TGCAGCGTTGAGCTCCGGACAATGGATTCCTACGAGCAGTACTTC CSVELRTMDSYEQYF
TRBJ1-4 TRBD1 TRBV2 many TGTGCCAGCAGTCGGGACAGGGCAACTAATGAAAAACTGTTTTTT CASSRDRATNEKLFF
TRBJ2-7 - TRBV29-1 - TGCAGCGGAGGGCAGCAGGTCTACGAGCAGTACTTC CSGGQQVYEQYF
TRBJ2-3 - TRBV15 - TGTGCCACCAGCACGAGCGGGAGCACAGATACGCAGTATTTT CATSTSGSTDTQYF